A selection of T cell receptor beta chains follows, all from one sample in a study of cytomegalovirus exposure and HLA in healthy donors. Sequencing was performed with immunoSEQ multiplex PCR; in TCRdb, only in-frame clones are kept and a portion is missing. The repertoire has 100,000 to 120,000 clones, 80% of them found once; the top ten carry less than 3%. Source material: PBMCs. The receptors were gathered from a woman aged 55-70 years in good health and CMV-seropositive. CDR3s leave out the opening cysteine and the closing phenylalanine or tryptophan. The order of the fields is J gene, V gene, CDR3 protein.

j_call: TRBJ1-3; v_call: TRBV13; cdr3_aa: ASSSRRLTGGGGNTIY
j_call: TRBJ2-1; v_call: TRBV28; cdr3_aa: ATEVVDNEQF
j_call: TRBJ2-5; v_call: TRBV19; cdr3_aa: AAGVTKETQY
j_call: TRBJ1-5; v_call: TRBV2; cdr3_aa: ASTLGNNQPQH
j_call: TRBJ1-2; v_call: TRBV2; cdr3_aa: ASSRAGDGYT
j_call: TRBJ2-5; v_call: TRBV5-6; cdr3_aa: ASSLDFRTQY
j_call: TRBJ2-5; v_call: TRBV9; cdr3_aa: ASSVRQQETQY
j_call: TRBJ1-2; v_call: TRBV2; cdr3_aa: ASTFLNYGYT
j_call: TRBJ1-6; v_call: TRBV4-1; cdr3_aa: ASSQERGQGASPLH
j_call: TRBJ2-1; v_call: TRBV7-9; cdr3_aa: ASSFGQDTYNEQF
j_call: TRBJ2-3; v_call: TRBV10-3; cdr3_aa: AISEWASGGDTQY
j_call: TRBJ1-1; v_call: TRBV5-1; cdr3_aa: ASSLVQGGTEAF
j_call: TRBJ1-6; v_call: TRBV9; cdr3_aa: ASSVDRGNSPLH
j_call: TRBJ2-7; v_call: TRBV6-6; cdr3_aa: ASSTEGEQY
j_call: TRBJ1-2; v_call: TRBV28; cdr3_aa: ASMGGGGYGYT
j_call: TRBJ2-1; v_call: TRBV28; cdr3_aa: ASSFPLTSSYNEQF
j_call: TRBJ2-7; v_call: TRBV10-3; cdr3_aa: AISDRLAEGVEQY
j_call: TRBJ1-1; v_call: TRBV28; cdr3_aa: ASQTGGWTEAF
j_call: TRBJ2-3; v_call: TRBV6-5; cdr3_aa: ASSYRSPRTDTQY
j_call: TRBJ2-3; v_call: TRBV10-3; cdr3_aa: AIRLAGGNGYTDTQY
j_call: TRBJ2-3; v_call: TRBV7-9; cdr3_aa: ASSYPVGAPTDTQY
j_call: TRBJ2-7; v_call: TRBV6-5; cdr3_aa: ASRRDRGGAYEQY
j_call: TRBJ1-2; v_call: TRBV19; cdr3_aa: ASNFMAGGASDGYT
j_call: TRBJ1-1; v_call: TRBV10-3; cdr3_aa: AISGQGSTEAF
j_call: TRBJ2-7; v_call: TRBV28; cdr3_aa: ASSLTGLWREQY
j_call: TRBJ1-5; v_call: TRBV9; cdr3_aa: ASSVAGQENQPQH
j_call: TRBJ1-5; v_call: TRBV5-5; cdr3_aa: ASSPAARVNQPQH
j_call: TRBJ2-5; v_call: TRBV25-1; cdr3_aa: ASSDRHRETQY
j_call: TRBJ2-3; v_call: TRBV6-5; cdr3_aa: ASSYGSVTDTQY
j_call: TRBJ2-7; v_call: TRBV11-2; cdr3_aa: ASSLIHASYEQY
j_call: TRBJ1-3; v_call: TRBV25-1; cdr3_aa: ASSRGLSSGNTIY
j_call: TRBJ2-6; v_call: TRBV13; cdr3_aa: ASSSMGNGRANVLT
j_call: TRBJ1-4; v_call: TRBV2; cdr3_aa: ASSVANEKLF
j_call: TRBJ1-1; v_call: TRBV2; cdr3_aa: ATWEDGNTEAF
j_call: TRBJ2-5; v_call: TRBV20-1; cdr3_aa: SAQVGETQY
j_call: TRBJ2-3; v_call: TRBV2; cdr3_aa: ASPRGTSGRTDTQY
j_call: TRBJ2-1; v_call: TRBV19; cdr3_aa: ASSIGSGDQQF
j_call: TRBJ1-1; v_call: TRBV5-1; cdr3_aa: ASSLGQGLNTEAF
j_call: TRBJ2-1; v_call: TRBV5-1; cdr3_aa: ASSLLGGLQTEQF
j_call: TRBJ1-3; v_call: TRBV5-4; cdr3_aa: ASSSPGQGNTIY
j_call: TRBJ2-7; v_call: TRBV5-4; cdr3_aa: ASSFDRGAWEQY
j_call: TRBJ2-7; v_call: TRBV10-3; cdr3_aa: AISPTSGRAYEQY
j_call: TRBJ2-1; v_call: TRBV29-1; cdr3_aa: SVSGAATYNEQF
j_call: TRBJ2-5; v_call: TRBV27; cdr3_aa: ASNYMGLPRETQY
j_call: TRBJ1-2; v_call: TRBV4-1; cdr3_aa: ASSQVGQLAYGYT
j_call: TRBJ2-2; v_call: TRBV7-7; cdr3_aa: ASSLNAGANTGELF